Below are 17 T cell receptor beta chains sequenced from a single sample in a study of PD-1 blockade in classical Hodgkin lymphoma. Assay used: immunoSEQ multiplex PCR; TCRdb lists only in-frame clones, some missing. The repertoire consists of roughly 96,000 clones, with 85% to 95% occurring once and the leading ten covering approximately 2%. Time point given: cycle 4 day 1 (C4D1), after 5 to 7 weeks of nivolumab. No patient escaped relapse after autologous stem cell transplantation, and brentuximab vedotin exposure varied. Sequences were derived from peripheral blood mononuclear cells (PBMCs), sampled before the fourth cycle of nivolumab. Every receptor here comes from a human donor with classical Hodgkin lymphoma.

CDR3 sequence: CASSAELYGYTF. In DNA form, the CDR3 reads TGTGCCAGCAGCGCCGAACTTTATGGCTACACCTTC. The chain carries TRBV7-2 and TRBJ1-2, with D hard to call. The CDR3 covers 12 residues. With 5 bases removed from V and 5 bases from J, the gap between germline ends came to 9 bases. In germline, CDR1 is SGHTA, CDR2 FQGNSA. The entire variable domain, with the rest obtained from reference TRBV7-2 and TRBJ1-2, is as follows: GAGVSQSPSNKVTEKGKDVELRCDPISGHTALYWYRQSLGQGLEFLIYFQGNSAPDKSGLPSDRFSAERTGGSVSTLTIQRTQQEDSAVYLCASSAELYGYTFGSGTRLTVV.

This clone came up once. V is TRBV30 and J is TRBJ1-4, with D unresolved. The CDR3 spans 13 residues. Germline CDR1 is GTSNPN and CDR2 is SVGIG (reference sequence). Trimming cost V 2 bases and J 4 bases, with 8 bases left between them. CDR3 DNA: TGTGCCTGGAGTCGGCAGATTAATGAAAAACTGTTTTTT. This codes for CAWSRQINEKLFF.

A single count supports this clone. The rearrangement uses TRBV28 and TRBJ2-1, with D possibly called TRBD1 or TRBD2 (7 bases each). V was cut by 6 bases and J by 4 bases, with 13 bases left in between. CDR3 length: 14 residues. Per germline, CDR1 MDHEN and CDR2 SYDVKM. CDR3 loop: CASRPGGEYNEQFF. CDR3 DNA: TGTGCCAGCAGGCCAGGGGGGGAATACAATGAGCAGTTCTTC. The whole variable domain, filled in from reference TRBV28 and TRBJ2-1, reads DVKVTQSSRYLVKRTGEKVFLECVQDMDHENMFWYRQDPGLGLRLIYFSYDVKMKEKGDIPEGYSVSREKKERFSLILESASTNQTSMYLCASRPGGEYNEQFFGPGTRLTVL.

The chain carries TRBV2 and TRBJ2-5; D gene ambiguous. The germline V gene encodes CDR1 SNHLY and CDR2 FYNNEI. The V and J ends lost 9 bases and 4 bases respectively, with 12 bases between them. The CDR3 is 12 residues long. The CDR3 nucleotides read TGTGCCAGTCGCTGGGCCGGAGAGACCCAGTACTTC. Its protein product is CASRWAGETQYF.

This clone was observed a single time. V gene TRBV9 combines with J gene TRBJ2-7; D is unclear. The germline CDR1 and CDR2 sequences are SGDLS and YYNGEE. With 1 base removed from V and 0 bases from J, the gap between germline ends came to 5 bases. The CDR3 has 13 amino acids. The chain's CDR3 is CASSVSPSYEQYF. CDR3 coding DNA: TGTGCCAGCAGCGTATCCCCCTCCTACGAGCAGTACTTC.

The gene calls are TRBV5-4 and TRBJ2-2; 7 nucleotides match TRBD1. The CDR3 is made up of 15 amino acids. The germline CDR1 and CDR2 sequences are SGHNT and YYREEE (reference sequence). The V and J ends lost 3 bases and 4 bases, in that order; junction bases with no gene match: 6. The CDR3 here is CASSSLRTGTGELFF. The CDR3 DNA is TGTGCCAGCAGCTCCCTCAGGACAGGCACCGGGGAGCTGTTTTTT. The variable domain in full, with the rest retrieved from reference TRBV5-4 and TRBJ2-2, is ETGVTQSPTHLIKTRGQQVTLRCSSQSGHNTVSWYQQALGQGPQFIFQYYREEENGRGNFPPRFSGLQFPNYSSELNVNALELDDSALYLCASSSLRTGTGELFFGEGSRLTVL.

V is TRBV5-1 and J is TRBJ2-1, with 12 nucleotides matching TRBD1. V shed 4 bases, J shed 4 bases, and the junction held 27 bases outside the gene matches. This CDR3 has 23 amino acids. Germline loops: CDR1 SGHRS, CDR2 YFSETQ. The CDR3 spells CASSPRDRGRTRVGTLGYNEQFF. CDR3 nucleotides: TGCGCCAGCAGCCCCCGGGACAGGGGGCGAACGAGGGTCGGGACTCTGGGGTACAATGAGCAGTTCTTC.

V is TRBV27 and J is TRBJ2-7; 8 bases match TRBD2. The CDR3 consists of 13 residues. Trimming at V came to 8 bases and at J to 4 bases, leaving 7 bases not matched to a gene. Germline V gives CDR1 MNHEY, CDR2 SMNVEV (reference sequence). CDR3 in amino acids: CASAPGLGYEQYF. Written as DNA, the CDR3 is TGTGCCAGCGCTCCGGGACTAGGATACGAGCAGTACTTC.

The chain combines TRBV2 with TRBJ2-6; D unclear. The V gene's germline CDR1 is SNHLY and CDR2 FYNNEI. V was pared by 10 bases and J by 1 base, with 11 bases between. This CDR3 region has 14 residues. This CDR3 reads CATILGSGANVLTF. The CDR3 coding sequence is TGTGCCACCATACTGGGATCTGGGGCCAACGTCCTGACTTTC.

V gene TRBV28 combines with J gene TRBJ2-7; D ambiguous. Germline assignment: CDR1 MDHEN and CDR2 SYDVKM. Trimming took 6 bases from V and 7 from J, leaving 10 bases between them. The CDR3 spans 11 residues. The CDR3 reads CASSNQWEQYF. In nucleotides, the CDR3 is TGTGCCAGCAGCAACCAGTGGGAGCAGTACTTC.

The J gene is TRBJ1-3, the V gene TRBV5-1; possible D gene TRBD1, 5 bases. V was trimmed by 0 bases and J by 1 base, leaving 14 bases between them. Germline CDR1 and CDR2: SGHRS and YFSETQ. The CDR3 runs 17 residues. The CDR3 is CASSLAEGRASGNTIYF. CDR3 coding DNA: TGCGCCAGCAGCTTGGCCGAGGGGCGGGCGTCTGGAAACACCATATATTTT.

The genes are TRBV5-5 and TRBJ1-1; TRBD1 aligns across 7 bases. The CDR3 loop spans 16 amino acids. Germline V gene sequence: CDR1 SGHKS, CDR2 YYEKEE (reference sequence). Trimming removed 4 bases from V and 5 bases from J; junction bases left unmatched: 14. CDR3 DNA sequence: TGTGCCAGCAGCCCTCCTGTGGCAGGGGGTCTGACTGAAGCTTTCTTT. Protein sequence: CASSPPVAGGLTEAFF.

This clone has a single count. The genes are TRBV11-2 and TRBJ1-3; D is perhaps TRBD1 (5 bases). CDR1 and CDR2 (germline): SGHAT, FQNNGV. The CDR3 spans 17 residues. The germline V and J ends were trimmed by 2 bases and 0 bases, with 14 bases remaining between them. The CDR3 spells CASSLLQGSLSGNTIYF. The CDR3, as DNA: TGTGCCAGCAGCTTACTGCAGGGTAGTCTCTCTGGAAACACCATATATTTT.

This clone was counted once. The J gene is TRBJ2-7, the V gene TRBV13; the match to TRBD2 covers 9 bases. J was trimmed by 2 bases and V by 1 base; bases with no gene match: 12. Germline CDR1 PRHDT, CDR2 FYEKMQ (reference sequence). This CDR3 has 18 residues. CDR3 bases: TGTGCCAGCAGCTTAGCTGGGGGCGCGGTAGCGGGGGCCTACGAGCAGTACTTC. It specifies CASSLAGGAVAGAYEQYF.

J is TRBJ2-5 and V is TRBV2; 13 nucleotides align to TRBD2. With 5 bases clipped from V and 5 bases from J, the junction kept 5 bases outside the gene matches. The CDR3 is 15 residues long. Germline-derived CDR1 and CDR2 are SNHLY and FYNNEI. CDR3 bases: TGTGCCAGCAGTTTAGGACTAGCGGGAGCGGAGACCCAGTACTTC. As protein: CASSLGLAGAETQYF.

This clone was seen a single time. The V and J genes are TRBV5-1 and TRBJ1-4; D unclear. CDR1 and CDR2 from the germline V gene are SGHRS and YFSETQ. The CDR3 consists of 13 residues. Trimming took 5 bases from V and 4 from J, leaving 9 bases between them. In DNA, the CDR3 is TGCGCCAGCAGGCGGAGTTATAATGAAAAACTGTTTTTT. Translation: CASRRSYNEKLFF.

The rearrangement joins TRBV28 to TRBJ2-5; D remains ambiguous. CDR3 length equals 15 residues. V was trimmed by 6 bases and J by 2 bases, leaving 16 bases between them. Germline CDR1 reads MDHEN; CDR2 reads SYDVKM. The CDR3 sequence is CASSPFGFQQETQYF. CDR3 in DNA: TGTGCCAGCAGCCCGTTTGGGTTTCAACAAGAGACCCAGTACTTC.